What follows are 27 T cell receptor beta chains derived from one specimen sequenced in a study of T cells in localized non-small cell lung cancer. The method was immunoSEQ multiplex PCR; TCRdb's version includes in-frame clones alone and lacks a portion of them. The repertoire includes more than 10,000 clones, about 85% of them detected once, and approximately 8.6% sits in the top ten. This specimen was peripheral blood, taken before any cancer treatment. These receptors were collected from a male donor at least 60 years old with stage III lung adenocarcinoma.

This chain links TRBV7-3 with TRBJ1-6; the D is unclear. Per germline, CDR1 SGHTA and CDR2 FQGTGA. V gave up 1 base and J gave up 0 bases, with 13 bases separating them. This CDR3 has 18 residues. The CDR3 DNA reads TGTGCCAGCAGCTTAATGGGTTGGGCGAGCTCCTATAATTCACCCCTCCACTTT. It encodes CASSLMGWASSYNSPLHF. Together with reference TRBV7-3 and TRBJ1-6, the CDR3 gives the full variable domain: GAGVSQTPSNKVTEKGKYVELRCDPISGHTALYWYRQSLGQGPEFLIYFQGTGAADDSGLPNDRFFAVRPEGSVSTLKIQRTERGDSAVYLCASSLMGWASSYNSPLHFGNGTRLTVT.

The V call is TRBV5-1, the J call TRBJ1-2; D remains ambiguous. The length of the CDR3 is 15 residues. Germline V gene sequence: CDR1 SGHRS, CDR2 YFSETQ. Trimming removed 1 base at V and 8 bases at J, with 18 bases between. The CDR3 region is CASSLSGFGVPGYTF. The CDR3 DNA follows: TGCGCCAGCAGCTTGTCGGGTTTTGGAGTCCCCGGCTACACCTTC.

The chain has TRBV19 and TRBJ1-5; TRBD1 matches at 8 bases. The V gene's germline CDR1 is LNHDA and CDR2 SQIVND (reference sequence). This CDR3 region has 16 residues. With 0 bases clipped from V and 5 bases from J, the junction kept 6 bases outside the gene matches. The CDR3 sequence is CASSIDFPGGHQPQHF. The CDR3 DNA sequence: TGTGCCAGTAGTATAGATTTCCCAGGGGGCCATCAGCCCCAGCATTTT.

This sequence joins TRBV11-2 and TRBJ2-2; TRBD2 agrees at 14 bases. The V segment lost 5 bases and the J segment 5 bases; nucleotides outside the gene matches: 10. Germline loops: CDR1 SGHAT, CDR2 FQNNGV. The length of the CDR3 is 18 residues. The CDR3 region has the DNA TGTGCCAGCAGCCCGACGGGACTAGCGGGAGTTAAAACCGGGGAGCTGTTTTTT. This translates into CASSPTGLAGVKTGELFF. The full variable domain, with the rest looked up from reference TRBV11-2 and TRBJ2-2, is EAGVAQSPRYKIIEKRQSVAFWCNPISGHATLYWYQQILGQGPKLLIQFQNNGVVDDSQLPKDRFSAERLKGVDSTLKIQPAKLEDSAVYLCASSPTGLAGVKTGELFFGEGSRLTVL.

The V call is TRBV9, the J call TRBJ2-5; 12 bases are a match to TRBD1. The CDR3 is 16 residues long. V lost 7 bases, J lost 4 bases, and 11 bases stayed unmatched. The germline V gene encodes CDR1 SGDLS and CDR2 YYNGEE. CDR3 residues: CASHPGQGARAETQYF. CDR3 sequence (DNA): TGTGCCAGCCACCCGGGACAGGGGGCGAGGGCAGAGACCCAGTACTTC.

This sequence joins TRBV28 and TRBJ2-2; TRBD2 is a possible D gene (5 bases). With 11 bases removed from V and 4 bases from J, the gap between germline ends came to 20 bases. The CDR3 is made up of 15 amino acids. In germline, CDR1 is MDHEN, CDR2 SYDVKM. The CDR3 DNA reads TGTGCCTCCAACGGCCGGGGAAAGGGCACCGGGGAGCTGTTTTTT. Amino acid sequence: CASNGRGKGTGELFF.

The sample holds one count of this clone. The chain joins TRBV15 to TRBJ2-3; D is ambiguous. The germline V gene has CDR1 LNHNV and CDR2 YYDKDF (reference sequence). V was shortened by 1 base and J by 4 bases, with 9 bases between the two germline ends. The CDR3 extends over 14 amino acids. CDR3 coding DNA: TGTGCCACCAGCAGAGGCGACGGATCAGATACGCAGTATTTT. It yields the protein CATSRGDGSDTQYF.

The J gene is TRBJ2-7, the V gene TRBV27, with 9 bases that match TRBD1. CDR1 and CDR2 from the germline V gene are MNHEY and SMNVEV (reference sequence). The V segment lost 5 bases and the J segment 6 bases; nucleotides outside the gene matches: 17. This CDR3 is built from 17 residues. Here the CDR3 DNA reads TGTGCCAGCAGTCTAATAAAACCGGGACAGGGTTCCGCCGAGCAGTACTTC. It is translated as CASSLIKPGQGSAEQYF.

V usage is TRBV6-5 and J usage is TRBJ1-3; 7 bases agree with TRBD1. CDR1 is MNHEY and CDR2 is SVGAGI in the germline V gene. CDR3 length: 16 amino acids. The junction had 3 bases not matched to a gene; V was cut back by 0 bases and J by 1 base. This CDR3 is CASSYSGQTSGNTIYF. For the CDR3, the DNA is TGTGCCAGCAGTTACTCGGGACAGACGTCTGGAAACACCATATATTTT.

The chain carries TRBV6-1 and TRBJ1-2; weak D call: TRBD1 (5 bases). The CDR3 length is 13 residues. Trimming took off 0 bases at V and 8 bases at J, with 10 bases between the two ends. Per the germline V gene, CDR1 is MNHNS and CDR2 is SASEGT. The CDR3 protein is CASSEAGTRGYTF. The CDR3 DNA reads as TGTGCCAGCAGTGAAGCGGGGACCAGAGGCTACACCTTC.

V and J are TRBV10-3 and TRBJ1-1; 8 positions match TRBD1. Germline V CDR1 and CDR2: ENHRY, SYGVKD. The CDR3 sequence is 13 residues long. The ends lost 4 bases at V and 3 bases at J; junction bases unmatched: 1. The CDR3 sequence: CAISGGQDTEAFF. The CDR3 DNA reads TGTGCCATCAGTGGGGGACAGGACACTGAAGCTTTCTTT.

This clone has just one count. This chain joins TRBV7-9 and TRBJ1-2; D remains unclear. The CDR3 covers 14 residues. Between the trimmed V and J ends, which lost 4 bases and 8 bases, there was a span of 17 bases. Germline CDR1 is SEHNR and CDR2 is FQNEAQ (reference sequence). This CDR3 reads CASSWTRISGGYTF. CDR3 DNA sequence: TGTGCCAGCAGCTGGACTAGGATCAGTGGAGGCTACACCTTC.

The CDR3 DNA sequence: TGTGCCAGCTCAAAACGCGGGGGAACTGAAGCTTTCTTT. It translates to CASSKRGGTEAFF. The rearrangement links TRBV25-1 to TRBJ1-1; a possible D gene is TRBD1 (5 bases). Trimming cost V 8 bases and J 5 bases, with 15 bases left between them. The germline V gene has CDR1 MGHDK and CDR2 SYGVNS. The CDR3 consists of 13 residues.

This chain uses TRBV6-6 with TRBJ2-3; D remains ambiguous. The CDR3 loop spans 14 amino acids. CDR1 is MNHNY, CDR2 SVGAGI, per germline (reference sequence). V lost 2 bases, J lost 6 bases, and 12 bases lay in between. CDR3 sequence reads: CASSYKAIMDTQYF. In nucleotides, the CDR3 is TGTGCCAGCAGTTACAAGGCTATAATGGATACGCAGTATTTT.

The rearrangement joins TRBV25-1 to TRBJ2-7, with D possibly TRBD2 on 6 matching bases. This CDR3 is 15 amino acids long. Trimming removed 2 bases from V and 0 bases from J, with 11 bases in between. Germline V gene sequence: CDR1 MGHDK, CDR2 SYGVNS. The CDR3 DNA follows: TGTGCCAGCAGTGAACTTCGGGGGAGCTCCTACGAGCAGTACTTC. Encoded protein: CASSELRGSSYEQYF.

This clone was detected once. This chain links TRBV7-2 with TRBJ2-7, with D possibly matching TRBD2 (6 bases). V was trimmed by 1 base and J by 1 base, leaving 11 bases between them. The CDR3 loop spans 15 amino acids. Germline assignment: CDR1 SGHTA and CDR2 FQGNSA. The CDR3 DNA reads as TGTGCCAGCAGCTTAGGCGGGATACCTTCCTACGAGCAGTACTTC. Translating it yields CASSLGGIPSYEQYF.

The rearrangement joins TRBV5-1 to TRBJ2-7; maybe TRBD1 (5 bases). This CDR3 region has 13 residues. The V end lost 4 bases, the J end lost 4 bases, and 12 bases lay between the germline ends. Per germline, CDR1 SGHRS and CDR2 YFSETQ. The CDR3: CASSLTAPYEQYF. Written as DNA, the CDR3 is TGCGCCAGCAGCCTGACAGCTCCATACGAGCAGTACTTC. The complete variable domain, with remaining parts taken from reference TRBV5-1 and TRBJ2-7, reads KAGVTQTPRYLIKTRGQQVTLSCSPISGHRSVSWYQQTPGQGLQFLFEYFSETQRNKGNFPGRFSGRQFSNSRSEMNVSTLELGDSALYLCASSLTAPYEQYFGPGTRLTVT.

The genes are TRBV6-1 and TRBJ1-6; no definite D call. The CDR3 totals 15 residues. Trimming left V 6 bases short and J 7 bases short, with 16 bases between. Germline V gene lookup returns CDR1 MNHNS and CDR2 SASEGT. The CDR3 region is CASRDGLGNNSPLHF. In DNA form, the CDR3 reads TGTGCCAGCAGGGACGGGTTAGGCAACAATTCACCCCTCCACTTT.

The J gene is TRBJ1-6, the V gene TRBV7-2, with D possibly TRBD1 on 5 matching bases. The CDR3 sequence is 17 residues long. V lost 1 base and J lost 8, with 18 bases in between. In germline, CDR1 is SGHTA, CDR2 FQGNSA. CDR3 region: CASSLGWSGFRDSPLHF. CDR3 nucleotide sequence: TGTGCCAGCAGCTTAGGATGGTCAGGGTTCCGAGATTCACCCCTCCACTTT. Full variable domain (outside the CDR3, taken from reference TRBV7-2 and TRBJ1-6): GAGVSQSPSNKVTEKGKDVELRCDPISGHTALYWYRQSLGQGLEFLIYFQGNSAPDKSGLPSDRFSAERTGGSVSTLTIQRTQQEDSAVYLCASSLGWSGFRDSPLHFGNGTRLTVT.

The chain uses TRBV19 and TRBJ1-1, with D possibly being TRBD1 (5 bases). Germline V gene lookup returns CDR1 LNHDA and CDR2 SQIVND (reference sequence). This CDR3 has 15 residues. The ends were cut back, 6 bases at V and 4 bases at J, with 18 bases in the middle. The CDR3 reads CASSASTVRSTEAFF. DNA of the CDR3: TGTGCCAGTAGCGCATCGACAGTCCGGAGCACTGAAGCTTTCTTT.

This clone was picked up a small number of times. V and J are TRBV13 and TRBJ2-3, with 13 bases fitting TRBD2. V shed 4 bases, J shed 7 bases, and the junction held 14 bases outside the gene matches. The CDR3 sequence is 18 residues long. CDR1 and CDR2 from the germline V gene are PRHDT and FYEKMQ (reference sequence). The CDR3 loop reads CASSSTAGLAGSRNTQYF. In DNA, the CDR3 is TGTGCCAGCAGCTCTACGGCGGGACTAGCGGGGAGTCGGAATACGCAGTATTTT.

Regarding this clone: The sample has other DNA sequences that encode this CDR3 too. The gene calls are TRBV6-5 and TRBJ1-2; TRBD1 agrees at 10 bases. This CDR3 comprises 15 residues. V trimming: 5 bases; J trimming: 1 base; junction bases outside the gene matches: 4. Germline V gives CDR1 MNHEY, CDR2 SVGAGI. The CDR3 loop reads CASSHRDRGNYGYTF. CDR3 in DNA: TGTGCCAGCAGTCACAGGGACAGGGGTAACTATGGCTACACCTTC.

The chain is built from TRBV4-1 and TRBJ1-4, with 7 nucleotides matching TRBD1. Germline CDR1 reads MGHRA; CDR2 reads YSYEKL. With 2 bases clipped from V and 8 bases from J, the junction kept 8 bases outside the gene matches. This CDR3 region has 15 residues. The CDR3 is CASSQMTGMNEKLFF. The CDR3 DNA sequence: TGCGCCAGCAGCCAAATGACAGGGATGAACGAAAAACTGTTTTTT.

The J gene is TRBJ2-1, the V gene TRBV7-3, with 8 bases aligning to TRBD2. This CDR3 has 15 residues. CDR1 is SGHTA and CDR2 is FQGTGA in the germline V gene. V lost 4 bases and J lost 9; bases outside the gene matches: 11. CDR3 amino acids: CASSSPGSGRTEQFF. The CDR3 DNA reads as TGTGCCAGCAGCTCCCCCGGCAGCGGGAGAACTGAGCAGTTCTTC.

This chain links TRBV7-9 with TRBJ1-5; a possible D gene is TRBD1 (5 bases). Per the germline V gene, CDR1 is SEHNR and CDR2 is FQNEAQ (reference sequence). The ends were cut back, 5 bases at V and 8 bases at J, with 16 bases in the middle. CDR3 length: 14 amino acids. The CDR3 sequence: CASSEEGPRKPQHF. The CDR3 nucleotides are TGTGCCAGCAGCGAAGAGGGACCCCGAAAGCCCCAGCATTTT.

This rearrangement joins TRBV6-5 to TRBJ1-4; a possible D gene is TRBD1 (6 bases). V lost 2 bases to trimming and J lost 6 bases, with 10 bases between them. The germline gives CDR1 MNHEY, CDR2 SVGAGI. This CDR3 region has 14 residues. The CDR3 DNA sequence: TGTGCCAGCAGTTACGGACAGTTGGATGAAAAACTGTTTTTT. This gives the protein CASSYGQLDEKLFF.

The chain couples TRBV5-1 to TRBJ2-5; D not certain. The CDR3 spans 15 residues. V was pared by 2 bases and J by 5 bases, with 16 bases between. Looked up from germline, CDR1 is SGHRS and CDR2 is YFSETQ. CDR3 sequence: CASSFSYPSGETQYF. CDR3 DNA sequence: TGCGCCAGCAGCTTCAGCTACCCCTCCGGGGAGACCCAGTACTTC.